This T cell receptor beta chain comes out of a study of T cell changes during pregnancy in multiple sclerosis. CDR1 MNHEY and CDR2 SVGAGI come from the germline V gene. Trimming took off 5 bases at V and 5 bases at J, with 12 bases between the two ends. The CDR3 is made up of 13 amino acids. This table comes from immunoSEQ multiplex PCR, and its TCRdb copy is limited to in-frame clones, with some not included. The sample records approximately 28,000 clones, roughly 92% being singletons. The chain carries TRBV6-5 and TRBJ1-1; D gene ambiguous. The sequencing used CD8+ T cells from peripheral blood mononuclear cells, collected before pregnancy. This receptor was obtained from a female donor with multiple sclerosis, enrolled in a pregnancy study. The CDR3 loop reads CASSNFYLTEAFF. For the CDR3, the DNA is TGTGCCAGCAGTAACTTCTACCTGACTGAAGCTTTCTTT.